One sample yielded the 10 T cell receptor beta chains listed below, sequenced in a study of control samples from healthy donors and cancer patients. Using immunoSEQ multiplex PCR, the repertoire was profiled, and TCRdb retains in-frame clones only, with some absent. This sample contains roughly 200,000 clones. Sequencing input: blood. Receptor source: a woman in her thirties in good health.

The chain recombines TRBV5-8 with TRBJ1-1, with D possibly TRBD1 on 6 matching bases. V gave up 4 bases and J gave up 6 bases, with 28 bases separating them. Germline CDR1 SGHTS, CDR2 YDEGEE. The length of the CDR3 is 18 residues. This CDR3 is CASSPRVRGLQWSPEAFF. CDR3 nucleotides: TGTGCCAGCAGCCCGAGAGTCAGGGGATTACAATGGAGTCCTGAAGCTTTCTTT.

V is TRBV7-9 and J is TRBJ1-6; D remains ambiguous. Trimming stripped 6 bases from V and 10 bases from J, with 13 bases between. The CDR3 is 13 amino acids. CDR1 is SEHNR and CDR2 is FQNEAQ in the germline V gene (reference sequence). The CDR3 DNA follows: TGTGCCAGCAGTCCTAGCCCGAGATCACCCCTCCACTTT. Translation: CASSPSPRSPLHF.

This chain uses TRBV6-6 with TRBJ2-7; D call uncertain. Trimming cost V 0 bases and J 0 bases, with 12 bases left between them. The germline gives CDR1 MNHNY, CDR2 SVGAGI (reference sequence). This CDR3 has 16 residues. The CDR3 sequence: CASSYSELGISYEQYF. The CDR3 nucleotides are TGTGCCAGCAGTTACTCGGAGCTGGGCATCTCCTACGAGCAGTACTTC.

This chain connects TRBV6-5 to TRBJ2-2; a possible D gene is TRBD1 (6 bases). This CDR3 spans 14 amino acids. CDR1 and CDR2 from the germline V gene are MNHEY and SVGAGI. The ends were cut back, 5 bases at V and 2 bases at J, with 9 bases in the middle. CDR3 coding DNA: TGTGCCAGCAGTACCGGGACAAACACCGGGGAGCTGTTTTTT. This encodes CASSTGTNTGELFF.

This rearrangement joins TRBV5-6 to TRBJ2-7; 10 bases agree with TRBD1. The CDR3 covers 15 residues. V shed 3 bases and J 4 bases; nucleotides not matched to a gene: 7. Germline V lookup: CDR1 SGHDT, CDR2 YYEEEE. The chain's CDR3 is CASSSPGQGPYEQYF. The CDR3 nucleotides read TGTGCCAGCAGCTCCCCGGGACAGGGGCCATACGAGCAGTACTTC. Full variable domain (remainder filled in from reference TRBV5-6 and TRBJ2-7): DAGVTQSPTHLIKTRGQQVTLRCSPKSGHDTVSWYQQALGQGPQFIFQYYEEEERQRGNFPDRFSGHQFPNYSSELNVNALLLGDSALYLCASSSPGQGPYEQYFGPGTRLTVT.

Concerning this clone itself: The same CDR3 also results from other DNA sequences found in this sample. This chain connects TRBV6-5 to TRBJ1-1; 9 positions agree with TRBD1. There are 14 residues in the CDR3. J lost 0 bases, V lost 6 bases, and 2 bases had no gene match. The germline V gene encodes CDR1 MNHEY and CDR2 SVGAGI. The CDR3 is CASSRQGVNTEAFF. For the CDR3, the DNA is TGTGCCAGCAGCCGACAGGGGGTGAACACTGAAGCTTTCTTT.

The chain couples TRBV19 to TRBJ2-7; D is unresolved. CDR1 is LNHDA, CDR2 SQIVND, per germline (reference sequence). The CDR3 has 14 amino acids. V lost 6 bases, J lost 3 bases, and 15 bases lay in between. CDR3 in DNA: TGTGCCAGTAGCCCCTTTCCGGACCACTACGAGCAGTACTTC. As protein: CASSPFPDHYEQYF.

J is TRBJ1-1 and V is TRBV11-3, with TRBD1 as a possible D gene (6 bases). V lost 1 base, J lost 4 bases, and 10 bases lay in between. CDR3 length equals 14 residues. The germline V gene encodes CDR1 SGHNT and CDR2 YENEEA. The CDR3 nucleotides are TGTGCCAGCAGCTTAGTAGGGGGGCTCACTGAAGCTTTCTTT. Protein product: CASSLVGGLTEAFF. Together with reference TRBV11-3 and TRBJ1-1, the CDR3 gives the full variable domain: EAGVVQSPRYKIIEKKQPVAFWCNPISGHNTLYWYLQNLGQGPELLIRYENEEAVDDSQLPKDRFSAERLKGVDSTLKIQPAELGDSAVYLCASSLVGGLTEAFFGQGTRLTVV.

CDR3 residues: CASSAEGSGNTEAFF. CDR3 DNA: TGTGCCAGCAGCGCCGAGGGGTCCGGAAACACTGAAGCTTTCTTT. The V call is TRBV6-5, the J call TRBJ1-1; D is perhaps TRBD1 (5 bases). The V end was cut by 6 bases, the J end by 2 bases, with 16 bases between. Germline V gene lookup returns CDR1 MNHEY and CDR2 SVGAGI. The CDR3 runs 15 residues.

CDR3 DNA: TGTGCCAGCAGCCACAGGCTGGACTATGGCTACACCTTC. It translates to CASSHRLDYGYTF. The genes are TRBV3-1 (or the pseudogene TRBV3-2) and TRBJ1-2; D remains ambiguous. V lost 3 bases and J 3 bases, leaving 8 bases between the germline ends. Germline CDR1 is LGHDT and CDR2 is YNNKEL (reference sequence). The CDR3 spans 13 residues.